This entry lists 27 T cell receptor beta chains sequenced from one sample in a study of cytomegalovirus exposure and HLA in healthy donors. The primer mix had 60 Vbeta and 13 Jbeta primers. The data were produced by immunoSEQ multiplex PCR, yet TCRdb's version contains in-frame clones alone and is incomplete. The ten top clones account for about 1%, within a sample of tens of thousands of clones. Sequencing was performed on PBMCs. The receptors were sampled from a woman aged 30 to 39 in good health and CMV-seronegative.

This rearrangement joins TRBV6-6 to TRBJ2-2; 7 bases are a match to TRBD2. This CDR3 is 16 amino acids long. Per the germline V gene, CDR1 is MNHNY and CDR2 is SVGAGI (reference sequence). V gave up 0 bases and J gave up 2 bases; unmatched junction bases: 3. DNA for the CDR3: TGTGCCAGCAGTTACTCATGGGGGGGTAACACCGGGGAGCTGTTTTTT. Translation gives CASSYSWGGNTGELFF.

The chain has TRBV6-6 and TRBJ1-2; D perhaps matches TRBD1 (6 bases). Trimming pared 5 bases from V and 8 bases from J, leaving 18 bases between. The germline V gene encodes CDR1 MNHNY and CDR2 SVGAGI (reference sequence). This CDR3 has 14 amino acids. The CDR3 spells CASSDDRLGSGYTF. The CDR3 nucleotides read TGTGCCAGCAGTGACGACAGGCTCGGATCGGGCTACACCTTC.

The chain combines TRBV30 with TRBJ1-2; D is unresolved. This CDR3 has 15 residues. Germline V gene sequence: CDR1 GTSNPN, CDR2 SVGIG (reference sequence). V lost 0 bases and J 2 bases, leaving 13 bases between the germline ends. The CDR3 region is CAWSVGSPRNYGYTF. The CDR3 region has the DNA TGTGCCTGGAGTGTCGGGTCACCTAGGAACTATGGCTACACCTTC.

In nucleotides, the CDR3 is TGTGCCTGGAGTGTAACGAGGGATTTCTCTGGGGCCAACGTCCTGACTTTC. This translates into CAWSVTRDFSGANVLTF. The rearrangement uses TRBV30 and TRBJ2-6; D might be TRBD2 (5 bases). Trimming removed 0 bases from V and 0 bases from J, with 12 bases in between. Germline V lookup: CDR1 GTSNPN, CDR2 SVGIG (reference sequence). CDR3 length: 17 residues.

The V gene is TRBV19, the J gene TRBJ1-1; TRBD1 matches at 8 bases. V lost 3 bases, J lost 6 bases, and 9 bases stayed unmatched. Germline CDR1 LNHDA, CDR2 SQIVND (reference sequence). The CDR3 extends over 15 amino acids. In nucleotides, the CDR3 is TGTGCCAGTAGTATGAGGGCTGGACAGGGCGCTGAAGCTTTCTTT. It codes for CASSMRAGQGAEAFF.

This chain links TRBV5-1 with TRBJ1-1; D gene ambiguous. The V and J ends lost 4 bases and 5 bases respectively, with 15 bases between them. This CDR3 comprises 14 residues. In germline, CDR1 is SGHRS, CDR2 YFSETQ. CDR3 sequence (DNA): TGCGCCAGCAGCGTCGAACACCCGGGAACTGAAGCTTTCTTT. Translated, it gives CASSVEHPGTEAFF.

J is TRBJ2-3 and V is TRBV28; 9 bases agree with TRBD1. The length of the CDR3 is 16 residues. V lost 5 bases to trimming and J lost 1 base; unmatched junction nucleotides: 7. Germline CDR1 is MDHEN and CDR2 is SYDVKM. This CDR3 is CASSPSRQGGTDTQYF. The DNA for the CDR3 is TGTGCCAGCAGTCCTTCCCGACAGGGGGGCACAGATACGCAGTATTTT.

The chain joins TRBV18 to TRBJ1-4; 9 bases align to TRBD1. This CDR3 spans 15 amino acids. J gave up 10 bases and V 5 bases, and 11 bases lay outside the gene matches. The germline CDR1 and CDR2 sequences are KGHSH and LQKENI. The chain's CDR3 is CASSTGQGKVAKLFF. The DNA of the CDR3 is TGTGCCAGCTCAACTGGACAGGGGAAGGTTGCAAAACTGTTTTTT.

CDR3 residues: CASRPGVGAGAFF. DNA for the CDR3: TGTGCCAGCAGACCAGGTGTGGGGGCTGGAGCTTTCTTT. The J gene is TRBJ1-1, the V gene TRBV7-9; a weak D match, TRBD1 (6 bases). Trimming shortened V by 6 bases and J by 10 bases, and 18 bases separated the two germline ends. Germline CDR1 is SEHNR and CDR2 is FQNEAQ (reference sequence). The CDR3 has 13 amino acids.

The chain couples TRBV4-2 to TRBJ2-1, with 10 nucleotides matching TRBD1. CDR1 LGHNA and CDR2 YNFKEQ come from the germline V gene. The V gene end was trimmed by 0 bases and the J gene end by 9 bases; junction bases not matched to a gene: 8. The CDR3 sequence is 16 residues long. The CDR3 here is CASSQDSDRGRGEQFF. The CDR3 bases are TGTGCCAGCAGCCAAGATAGTGACAGGGGGCGCGGTGAGCAGTTCTTC.

The CDR3 DNA follows: TGTGCCAGCAGCCCCCCGGGGGGGGAGACCCAGTACTTC. Its protein product is CASSPPGGETQYF. The chain is built from TRBV7-8 and TRBJ2-5; the match to TRBD2 covers 8 bases. V was pared by 5 bases and J by 5 bases, with 4 bases of the junction left unmatched. Germline CDR1 is SGHVS and CDR2 is FQNEAQ. The CDR3 is 13 residues long.

V gene TRBV6-5 combines with J gene TRBJ1-1; 7 nucleotides match TRBD1. This CDR3 contains 14 residues. The trim removed 6 bases at V and 0 bases at J, leaving 4 bases unmatched. Looked up from germline, CDR1 is MNHEY and CDR2 is SVGAGI. This CDR3 reads CASRRDRLNTEAFF. CDR3 nucleotides: TGTGCCAGCAGAAGGGACAGATTGAACACTGAAGCTTTCTTT.

This rearrangement joins TRBV19 to TRBJ2-5; D is perhaps TRBD2 (6 bases). The V end lost 2 bases, the J end lost 1 base, and 8 bases lay between the germline ends. The length of the CDR3 is 14 residues. Germline V lookup: CDR1 LNHDA, CDR2 SQIVND (reference sequence). This CDR3 is CASSITGGQETQYF. CDR3 nucleotide sequence: TGTGCCAGTAGTATAACCGGGGGCCAAGAGACCCAGTACTTC.

The CDR3 sequence: CASSMSREAFF. The DNA of the CDR3 is TGTGCCAGTAGTATGTCCAGGGAAGCTTTCTTT. The V gene is TRBV19, the J gene TRBJ1-1; D is unclear. The V end was cut by 3 bases, the J end by 8 bases, with 7 bases between. Germline V lookup: CDR1 LNHDA, CDR2 SQIVND (reference sequence). The CDR3 consists of 11 residues.

The rearrangement links TRBV29-1 to TRBJ1-2; no firm D call. The CDR3 contains 15 residues. With 4 bases removed from V and 5 bases from J, the gap between germline ends came to 20 bases. Germline CDR1 SQVTM, CDR2 ANQGSEA. CDR3 residues: CSVAAGGSIGYGYTF. In nucleotides, the CDR3 is TGCAGCGTTGCCGCGGGTGGGAGTATAGGTTATGGCTACACCTTC.

About this clone: One junction end does not reproduce the germline sequence, and a read error may be involved. The chain links TRBV18 to TRBJ1-1, with TRBD1 matching over 8 bases. Germline values: CDR1 KGHSH, CDR2 LQKENI. This CDR3 has 13 residues. The DNA for the CDR3 is TGTGCCAGCTCACCGACAGGGGACACTGAAGATTTCTTT. It is translated as CASSPTGDTEDFF. Using reference TRBV18 and TRBJ1-1 for the parts outside the CDR3, the full variable domain is NAGVMQNPRHLVRRRGQEARLRCSPMKGHSHVYWYRQLPEEGLKFMVYLQKENIIDESGMPKERFSAEFPKEGPSILRIQQVVRGDSAAYFCASSPTGDTEDFFGQGTRLTVV.

CDR3 sequence reads: CASSPNTGITEAFF. In DNA, the CDR3 is TGTGCCAGCAGCCCGAACACAGGGATCACTGAAGCTTTCTTT. This rearrangement joins TRBV7-9 to TRBJ1-1; tentatively, D is TRBD1 (6 bases). CDR3 size: 14 residues. The germline V gene has CDR1 SEHNR and CDR2 FQNEAQ (reference sequence). The V and J ends lost 5 bases and 4 bases respectively, with 14 bases between them.

The genes are TRBV5-1 and TRBJ1-1, with 8 positions matching TRBD1. This CDR3 has 15 amino acids. The germline CDR1 and CDR2 sequences are SGHRS and YFSETQ. V lost 0 bases and J lost 5; bases outside the gene matches: 6. CDR3 coding DNA: TGCGCCAGCAGCTTGGCGACAGGGGTTGGGACTGAAGCTTTCTTT. Amino acid sequence: CASSLATGVGTEAFF.

The V and J genes are TRBV7-2 and TRBJ2-7; 15 bases are a match to TRBD2. CDR1 and CDR2 from the germline V gene are SGHTA and FQGNSA. The V segment lost 5 bases and the J segment 2 bases; nucleotides outside the gene matches: 10. The CDR3 spans 18 residues. Here the CDR3 reads CASSKKGLAGGSAYEQYF. The CDR3 nucleotides read TGTGCCAGCAGCAAGAAAGGACTAGCGGGAGGGAGCGCCTACGAGCAGTACTTC. The full variable domain, rest sourced from reference TRBV7-2 and TRBJ2-7, is GAGVSQSPSNKVTEKGKDVELRCDPISGHTALYWYRQSLGQGLEFLIYFQGNSAPDKSGLPSDRFSAERTGGSVSTLTIQRTQQEDSAVYLCASSKKGLAGGSAYEQYFGPGTRLTVT.

The CDR3 DNA sequence: TGTGCCAGCAGTTCAACAGTGAATAATTCACCCCTCCACTTT. Translating it yields CASSSTVNNSPLHF. The V and J genes are TRBV11-2 and TRBJ1-6; D unclear. Germline V gene data show CDR1 as SGHAT and CDR2 as FQNNGV. CDR3 length: 14 residues. V shed 6 bases and J shed 5 bases, with 11 bases lying between them.

The gene calls are TRBV6-5 and TRBJ2-7; 10 bases agree with TRBD1. J gave up 1 base and V 2 bases, and 5 bases lay outside the gene matches. Germline V lookup: CDR1 MNHEY, CDR2 SVGAGI. The CDR3 has 16 residues. CDR3 sequence (DNA): TGTGCCAGCAGTTACCTCGGACAGGGGGGGTCCTACGAGCAGTACTTC. Its translation is CASSYLGQGGSYEQYF.

V usage is TRBV9 and J usage is TRBJ2-1, with 8 bases identical to TRBD1. The CDR3 loop spans 16 amino acids. Trimming at V came to 0 bases and at J to 6 bases, leaving 8 bases not matched to a gene. In germline, CDR1 is SGDLS, CDR2 YYNGEE. The CDR3 protein is CASSVVPGQGPNEQFF. The CDR3 DNA follows: TGTGCCAGCAGCGTAGTTCCAGGACAGGGTCCCAATGAGCAGTTCTTC.

The chain employs TRBV5-4 and TRBJ2-2, with D possibly matching TRBD2 (6 bases). Germline loops: CDR1 SGHNT, CDR2 YYREEE (reference sequence). With 0 bases removed from V and 1 base from J, the gap between germline ends came to 13 bases. The CDR3 is 17 amino acids. The CDR3 nucleotides read TGTGCCAGCAGCTTGGTAGGCGCGCGGGGGAACACCGGGGAGCTGTTTTTT. This encodes CASSLVGARGNTGELFF. The whole variable domain, remainder taken from reference TRBV5-4 and TRBJ2-2, is ETGVTQSPTHLIKTRGQQVTLRCSSQSGHNTVSWYQQALGQGPQFIFQYYREEENGRGNFPPRFSGLQFPNYSSELNVNALELDDSALYLCASSLVGARGNTGELFFGEGSRLTVL.

The rearrangement links TRBV2 to TRBJ1-5; D not resolved. Germline V gene data show CDR1 as SNHLY and CDR2 as FYNNEI. This CDR3 spans 14 amino acids. V lost 0 bases to trimming and J lost 1 base, with 4 bases between them. The CDR3 sequence is CASSEARSNQPQHF. The DNA for the CDR3 is TGTGCCAGCAGTGAAGCTCGGAGCAATCAGCCCCAGCATTTT.

This chain joins TRBV30 and TRBJ1-1; perhaps TRBD1 as D (6 bases). V dropped 4 bases and J dropped 10 bases, with 13 bases sitting between them. From germline, CDR1 is GTSNPN and CDR2 SVGIG (reference sequence). CDR3 length equals 11 residues. CDR3: CAWTLGARAFF. Written as DNA, the CDR3 is TGTGCCTGGACTTTGGGGGCGCGAGCTTTCTTT.

CDR3 protein: CASSPSVSYEQYF. As DNA, the CDR3 is TGTGCCAGTAGTCCGAGCGTTTCCTACGAGCAGTACTTC. The genes are TRBV19 and TRBJ2-7, with no clear D. The germline CDR1 and CDR2 sequences are LNHDA and SQIVND (reference sequence). The CDR3 is 13 residues long. Trimming cost V 5 bases and J 1 base, with 9 bases left between them.

The V and J genes are TRBV15 and TRBJ1-5; D is possibly TRBD1 (5 bases). CDR3 size: 12 residues. CDR1 and CDR2 from the germline V gene are LNHNV and YYDKDF (reference sequence). The V end lost 11 bases, the J end lost 4 bases, and 12 bases lay between the germline ends. CDR3 protein: CAVGPDNQPQHF. For the CDR3, the DNA is TGTGCCGTGGGGCCGGATAATCAGCCCCAGCATTTT. The complete variable domain, with remaining parts taken from reference TRBV15 and TRBJ1-5, reads DAMVIQNPRYQVTQFGKPVTLSCSQTLNHNVMYWYQQKSSQAPKLLFHYYDKDFNNEADTPDNFQSRRPNTSFCFLDIRSPGLGDTAMYLCAVGPDNQPQHFGDGTRLSIL.